These T cell receptor beta chains were read from a single sample in a study of blood T cell repertoires in COVID-19. Clones were read by immunoSEQ multiplex PCR, and TCRdb kept only the in-frame ones, dropping some. This table holds 150,000 to 200,000 clones, roughly 88% found once. Sequenced input: peripheral blood. The receptors here all came from an older woman with acute or convalescent COVID-19. The CDR3 runs from the conserved cysteine through the conserved F or W. Each record gives: V gene, clone size, D gene, J gene, CDR3 protein, CDR3 DNA. D genes are given only for firm matches. Part of the rows lack a size; the others show once, few, many or a class for expanded clones.

TRBV6-5	.	TRBD2	TRBJ2-2	CASSWQRGDTGELFF	TGTGCCAGCAGTTGGCAACGGGGGGACACCGGGGAGCTGTTTTTT
TRBV7-2	.	.	TRBJ2-7	CASSLTRQASSYEQYF	TGTGCCAGCAGCTTAACCCGACAGGCGAGCTCCTACGAGCAGTACTTC
TRBV9	.	TRBD1	TRBJ2-7	CASSVDRLPGQPLYYEQYF	TGTGCCAGCAGCGTAGACCGGCTCCCGGGACAGCCATTATACTACGAGCAGTACTTC
TRBV12-3/TRBV12-4	few	TRBD1	TRBJ1-2	CASSWTGNYGYTF	TGTGCCAGCAGTTGGACAGGGAACTATGGCTACACCTTC
TRBV3-1/TRBV3-2	once	TRBD1	TRBJ2-3	CASSARDRKTDTQYF	TGTGCCAGCAGCGCTCGGGACAGAAAGACAGATACGCAGTATTTT
TRBV7-9	few	TRBD1	TRBJ2-3	CASSTPGQSSDTQYF	TGTGCCAGCAGCACTCCGGGACAGTCCTCAGATACGCAGTATTTT
TRBV4-2	once	.	TRBJ2-4	CASSQGGGLAKNIQYF	TGTGCCAGCAGCCAAGGGGGGGGGCTAGCCAAAAACATTCAGTACTTC
TRBV7-9	.	TRBD2	TRBJ2-1	CASSPPASGAVEQFF	TGTGCCAGCAGCCCCCCGGCTAGCGGGGCGGTTGAGCAGTTCTTC
TRBV19	.	TRBD1	TRBJ2-4	CASSVPRTGYKNIQYF	TGTGCCAGTAGTGTTCCCCGGACAGGGTACAAAAACATTCAGTACTTC
TRBV18	.	.	TRBJ1-5	CASSITGINQPQHF	TGTGCCAGCTCCATTACAGGGATCAATCAGCCCCAGCATTTT
TRBV10-3	.	TRBD1	TRBJ1-2	CAISDLTGTVSDYGYTF	TGTGCCATCAGTGATCTGACCGGGACAGTAAGTGACTATGGCTACACCTTC
TRBV6-2/TRBV6-3	.	TRBD1	TRBJ2-2	CASSSSGTANTGELFF	TGTGCCAGCAGTTCGTCCGGGACAGCGAACACCGGGGAGCTGTTTTTT
TRBV29-1	.	.	TRBJ2-5	CSVSRAETQYF	TGCAGCGTTAGCAGGGCGGAGACCCAGTACTTC
TRBV5-4	.	.	TRBJ1-2	CASSPQGVYGYTF	TGTGCCAGCAGCCCCCAAGGGGTCTATGGCTACACCTTC
TRBV7-9	.	.	TRBJ1-5	CASSSSTGYQPQHF	TGTGCCAGCAGCTCATCTACAGGGTATCAGCCCCAGCATTTT
TRBV19	.	TRBD1	TRBJ1-1	CASSLTGENTEAFF	TGTGCCAGTAGCCTGACAGGGGAAAACACTGAAGCTTTCTTT
TRBV2	.	.	TRBJ1-5	CASSANQVGVNQPQHF	TGTGCCAGCAGTGCGAATCAGGTAGGCGTCAATCAGCCCCAGCATTTT
TRBV4-3	.	.	TRBJ2-1	CASSLETWGGANEQFF	TGCGCCAGCAGCCTAGAAACCTGGGGGGGGGCGAATGAGCAGTTCTTC
TRBV3-1/TRBV3-2	once	TRBD2	TRBJ2-5	CASSRNGAGREETQYF	TGTGCCAGCAGCCGGAACGGAGCGGGGCGGGAAGAGACCCAGTACTTC
TRBV21-1	.	.	TRBJ2-3	CASSTRTSGGPTRVTDTQYF	TGTGCCAGCAGCACTCGGACTAGCGGGGGCCCAACGAGGGTCACAGATACGCAGTATTTT
TRBV7-2	.	TRBD1	TRBJ2-7	CASSPRTGITYEQYF	TGTGCCAGCAGCCCTAGGACAGGGATCACCTACGAGCAGTACTTC
TRBV5-6	.	TRBD2	TRBJ2-7	CASSSLAGAAYEQYF	TGTGCCAGCAGCTCCCTAGCGGGTGCCGCCTACGAGCAGTACTTC
TRBV7-2	.	TRBD1	TRBJ1-1	CATLLQGYTEAFF	TGTGCCACCCTTTTACAGGGGTACACTGAAGCTTTCTTT
TRBV19	.	.	TRBJ1-1	CASNQRTGRGNTEAFF	TGTGCCAGTAACCAAAGGACGGGCAGGGGTAACACTGAAGCTTTCTTT
TRBV7-9	.	.	TRBJ2-1	CASSIQGSYNEQFF	TGTGCCAGCAGCATTCAGGGGAGCTACAATGAGCAGTTCTTC
TRBV2	.	TRBD1	TRBJ1-1	CASAYRGLTEAFF	TGTGCCAGCGCCTACAGGGGGCTCACTGAAGCTTTCTTT
TRBV7-2	.	.	TRBJ1-3	CASSLLGQTRSGNTIYF	TGTGCCAGCAGCTTACTGGGACAAACGCGCTCTGGAAACACCATATATTTT
TRBV5-4	.	.	TRBJ2-2	CASSLETSTNTGELFF	TGTGCCAGCAGCTTGGAGACATCCACGAACACCGGGGAGCTGTTTTTT
TRBV28	.	TRBD1	TRBJ1-1	CASSPTGALRTEAFF	TGTGCCAGCAGTCCTACAGGGGCCCTTCGGACTGAAGCTTTCTTT
TRBV7-3	once	.	TRBJ1-1	CASSLFARGEGKNTEAFF	TGTGCCAGCAGCCTATTTGCCAGGGGTGAGGGGAAGAACACTGAAGCTTTCTTT
TRBV28	.	.	TRBJ1-2	CASSYRANYGYTF	TGTGCCAGCAGCTACAGGGCCAACTATGGCTACACCTTC
TRBV18	.	TRBD1	TRBJ1-1	CASSRDSYTEAFF	TGTGCCAGCTCGCGGGACAGCTACACTGAAGCTTTCTTT
TRBV6-5	few	TRBD1	TRBJ1-1	CASSSQDRGNTEAFF	TGTGCCAGCAGCTCCCAGGACAGGGGAAACACTGAAGCTTTCTTT
TRBV19	few	.	TRBJ1-1	CASSMMRVRNTEAFF	TGTGCCAGTAGTATGATGAGGGTTCGGAACACTGAAGCTTTCTTT
TRBV10-3	.	.	TRBJ1-2	CAIKPGDYYGYTF	TGTGCCATCAAACCGGGGGATTACTATGGCTACACCTTC
TRBV6-1	.	.	TRBJ2-7	CASSEALPGDEQYF	TGTGCCAGCAGTGAAGCGCTTCCGGGGGACGAGCAGTACTTC
TRBV6-6	.	TRBD1	TRBJ1-1	CASRFNRGQRNTEAFF	TGTGCCAGCAGATTTAACCGGGGACAGAGGAACACTGAAGCTTTCTTT
TRBV28	.	.	TRBJ1-2	CASSSPLSVPYGYTF	TGTGCCAGCAGTTCGCCCCTCAGTGTCCCCTATGGCTACACCTTC
TRBV28	.	TRBD2	TRBJ2-7	CASSLGGGGYEQYF	TGTGCCAGCAGTTTAGGCGGGGGAGGATACGAGCAGTACTTC
TRBV18	.	.	TRBJ2-2	CASWRTGGLGTGELFF	TGTGCCAGCTGGCGGACAGGAGGGTTAGGCACCGGGGAGCTGTTTTTT
TRBV19	.	TRBD1	TRBJ1-5	CASSSPPGTGVYQPQHF	TGTGCCAGTAGTTCCCCCCCGGGGACAGGGGTTTACCAGCCCCAGCATTTT
TRBV5-6	once	TRBD1	TRBJ1-1	CASSLLDREAREAFF	TGTGCCAGCAGCCTCCTAGACAGGGAGGCTCGAGAAGCTTTCTTT
TRBV6-1	.	TRBD1	TRBJ1-1	CASSGAVGTGIGEAFF	TGTGCCAGCAGTGGGGCGGTCGGGACAGGGATCGGAGAAGCTTTCTTT
TRBV5-5	.	TRBD1	TRBJ2-7	CASSPGTGGLYEQYF	TGTGCCAGCAGCCCGGGGACAGGGGGCCTGTACGAGCAGTACTTC
TRBV5-6	.	.	TRBJ2-2	CASSSTPTGELFF	TGTGCCAGCAGCTCTACGCCCACCGGGGAGCTGTTTTTT
TRBV5-1	.	.	TRBJ1-5	CASSLRGLDQPQHF	TGCGCCAGCAGCTTGCGGGGACTAGATCAGCCCCAGCATTTT
TRBV30	.	TRBD1	TRBJ1-6	CAWRGQNNSPLHF	TGTGCCTGGAGGGGACAGAATAATTCACCCCTCCACTTT
TRBV27	few	.	TRBJ1-6	CASRFSGGFSPLHF	TGTGCCAGCAGATTTAGTGGAGGGTTCTCCCCCCTCCACTTT
TRBV7-2	.	TRBD1	TRBJ2-2	CASSIGTGNTGELFF	TGTGCCAGCAGCATAGGGACAGGGAACACCGGGGAGCTGTTTTTT